A selection of T cell receptor beta chains follows, all from one sample in a study of cytomegalovirus exposure and HLA in healthy donors. Only in-frame clones appear in the TCRdb table, and some are missing; sequencing was by immunoSEQ multiplex PCR. Seen here are 97,000 or so clones, approximately 70% observed once, and the top ten hold under 2.5%. Sequencing was done on a sample of PBMCs. These TCRs come from a man over 45 in good health and CMV-seronegative. The CDR3 runs from the conserved cysteine through the conserved F or W. The D gene is left open where the match is weak. Size tells how often a clone was seen (once, few, many) or the class of an expanded clone, and some rows leave it out.

abundance	v_gene	j_gene	d_gene	CDR3nt	CDR3aa
.	TRBV5-1	TRBJ2-1	TRBD2	TGCGCCAGCAGCTTGGTTGCGGGAGGGGTCAATGAGCAGTTCTTC	CASSLVAGGVNEQFF
.	TRBV7-9	TRBJ1-4	.	TGTTCCAGCAGCCCAGGGGATGAAAAACTGTTTTTT	CSSSPGDEKLFF
once	TRBV19	TRBJ2-1	TRBD1	TGTGCCAGTAGTAGGGGACAGTTCAATGAGCAGTTCTTC	CASSRGQFNEQFF
.	TRBV5-6	TRBJ1-1	.	TGTGCCAGCAGCTTTTTTATATCGGGGTTGGTTTTCACTGAAGCTTTCTTT	CASSFFISGLVFTEAFF
few	TRBV6-5	TRBJ1-2	TRBD1	TGTGCCAGCAGTGGGACAGGGTATGGCTACACCTTC	CASSGTGYGYTF
.	TRBV5-1	TRBJ1-2	TRBD1	TGCGCCAGCAGCTTGGGGGGGACAGGTAGTGGCTACACCTTC	CASSLGGTGSGYTF
.	TRBV6-5	TRBJ2-3	TRBD2	TGTGCCAGCAGTACTAGCGGGGTTGGGAAAGATACGCAGTATTTT	CASSTSGVGKDTQYF
.	TRBV10-3	TRBJ2-5	TRBD2	TGTGCCATCAGTGAGCCGACTAGCGGGAGTGGGGAGACCCAGTACTTC	CAISEPTSGSGETQYF
.	TRBV9	TRBJ1-6	TRBD1	TGTGCCAGCAGCCCCAGCCCCGGGACAGAGTATGCACCCCTCCACTTT	CASSPSPGTEYAPLHF
.	TRBV28	TRBJ1-2	.	TGTGCCAGCAGTTCCCAAATGACAGGTTCTAACTATGGCTACACCTTC	CASSSQMTGSNYGYTF
.	TRBV6-1	TRBJ2-1	TRBD2	TGTGCCAGCAGACTCCGGACTAGCGGGGTCAGAGAGCAGTTCTTC	CASRLRTSGVREQFF
few	TRBV18	TRBJ1-2	TRBD1	TGTGCCAGCTCCCCTAGAGGACAGGGGGAAAGCTACACCTTC	CASSPRGQGESYTF
.	TRBV7-8	TRBJ1-3	TRBD1	TGTGCCAGCAGCTCCGGACAGGGAAGGCCAAACACCATATATTTT	CASSSGQGRPNTIYF
.	TRBV10-3	TRBJ2-3	TRBD1	TGTGCCATCAGGACGGACAGGGCTACAGATACGCAGTATTTT	CAIRTDRATDTQYF
.	TRBV7-9	TRBJ1-1	.	TGTTCCAGCAGCTACCGGGACATAGAAGCTTTCTTT	CSSSYRDIEAFF
few	TRBV7-2	TRBJ2-3	.	TGTGCCAGCAGGCCTAGCCTGATCCGCACAGATACGCAGTATTTT	CASRPSLIRTDTQYF
.	TRBV6-5	TRBJ2-5	TRBD2	TGTGCCAGCAGTTACTCCGGGGGGGGTCGCCGTCAGACCCAGTACTTC	CASSYSGGGRRQTQYF
.	TRBV7-9	TRBJ2-5	TRBD2	TGTGCCAGCAGCCCACGATGGGGGGCGCGGGGGGTCCAAGAGACCCAGTACTTC	CASSPRWGARGVQETQYF
.	TRBV5-7	TRBJ1-6	TRBD1	TGTGCCAGCAGCTTGGTTTGGACAGGGCCACCCCTCCACTTT	CASSLVWTGPPLHF
.	TRBV7-2	TRBJ1-5	.	TGTGCCAGCAGTCCCAATCTAGGCAATCAGCCCCAGCATTTT	CASSPNLGNQPQHF
.	TRBV29-1	TRBJ2-2	TRBD1	TGCAGCGGAACGCAGGGGGAAGGGACCGGGGAGCTGTTTTTT	CSGTQGEGTGELFF
.	TRBV5-6	TRBJ2-7	.	TGTGCCAGCAGCTTAGTCGGAGTCTACGAGCAGTACTTC	CASSLVGVYEQYF
few	TRBV4-3	TRBJ1-1	.	TGCGCCAGCAGCCAAGCGTTCGGGAACACTGAAGCTTTCTTT	CASSQAFGNTEAFF
.	TRBV5-1	TRBJ2-1	.	TGCGCCAGCAGACCGACAGATAACAATGAGCAGTTCTTC	CASRPTDNNEQFF
.	TRBV10-3	TRBJ2-1	TRBD2	TGTGCCATCAGTGAGCTCGGGGGTAGCGGGAGTGTTAAGGGTGAGCAGTTCTTC	CAISELGGSGSVKGEQFF
.	TRBV27	TRBJ2-1	.	TGTGCCAGCAGTTTGTTCTCCGGGGCCTACAATGAGCAGTTCTTC	CASSLFSGAYNEQFF
.	TRBV14	TRBJ2-7	TRBD1	TGTGCCAGCACCCACGGACAGGGAACCTACGAGCAGTACTTC	CASTHGQGTYEQYF
.	TRBV5-6	TRBJ2-3	.	TGTGCCAGCAGCTCCTTATTGGATACGCAGTATTTT	CASSSLLDTQYF
.	TRBV28	TRBJ2-7	TRBD2	TGTGCCAGCAGTTTAGCTAGCGGGAGGGACCTCTACGAGCAGTACTTC	CASSLASGRDLYEQYF